This entry features one TCR beta chain sequence. This CDR3 comprises 16 residues. CDR1 MDHEN and CDR2 SYDVKM come from the germline V gene. V trimming: 5 bases; J trimming: 3 bases; junction bases outside the gene matches: 6. Libraries were prepared by immunoSEQ multiplex PCR; TCRdb keeps only in-frame clonotypes and omits some of them. The sample shows fewer than 50,000 clones, 79% of them seen only once. This entry belongs to a study of PD-L1 blockade in urothelial cancer. Regarding time point: pretreatment peripheral blood. The rearrangement links TRBV28 to TRBJ1-4; 10 bases are a match to TRBD1. The source was PBMCs, collected around atezolizumab (anti-PD-L1) treatment. This clonotype was sampled from an older man with urothelial cancer. CDR3 DNA sequence: TGTGCCAGCAGTAGACAGGGGGCGCAATCTAATGAAAAACTGTTTTTT. Protein sequence: CASSRQGAQSNEKLFF.